Listed below are T cell receptor beta chains from one sample, sequenced in a study of a mutant IDH1 vaccine in newly diagnosed glioma. Their cognate antigens are unknown. Only in-frame clones appear in the TCRdb table, and some are missing; sequencing was by immunoSEQ multiplex PCR. This table holds under 45,000 clones, roughly 80% found once. Sequencing used PBMCs, obtained from a glioma patient whose treatment included an IDH1 peptide vaccine. The receptors shown here come from a man aged 50-60 years with glioma. CDR3s include the opening cysteine and the closing phenylalanine or tryptophan. The D gene is left open where the match is weak. Some rows have no size entry. The others give once, few or many, or a class for an expanded clone.

cdr3_aa	cdr3_nt	j_call	d_call	clone_size	v_call
CASSPLTGGWQPQHF	TGTGCCAGCAGCCCCTTGACAGGGGGTTGGCAGCCCCAGCATTTT	TRBJ1-5	TRBD1	few	TRBV7-9
CASSSQGMNTIYF	TGTGCCAGCAGTTCACAGGGGATGAACACCATATATTTT	TRBJ1-3	TRBD1	once	TRBV2
CAISGGQGGYTF	TGTGCCATCAGTGGGGGGCAGGGAGGCTACACCTTC	TRBJ1-2	.	.	TRBV10-3
CAISEAPNSPLHF	TGTGCCATCAGTGAAGCGCCGAATTCACCCCTCCACTTT	TRBJ1-6	.	.	TRBV10-3
CASSLAASGGTYEQYF	TGTGCCAGCAGCCTTGCCGCCAGCGGGGGGACCTACGAGCAGTACTTC	TRBJ2-7	TRBD2	few	TRBV7-2
CASRDRIYNEQFF	TGTGCCAGCAGGGACAGGATCTACAATGAGCAGTTCTTC	TRBJ2-1	TRBD1	.	TRBV13
CASSESPGPYEQYF	TGCGCCAGCAGTGAATCTCCCGGACCCTACGAGCAGTACTTC	TRBJ2-7	.	.	TRBV10-1
CASSTEIQETQYF	TGTGCCAGCAGCACAGAAATACAAGAGACCCAGTACTTC	TRBJ2-5	.	.	TRBV6-1
CASRFQGYGYTF	TGTGCCAGCAGGTTCCAGGGCTATGGCTACACCTTC	TRBJ1-2	.	.	TRBV6-5
CASTGTGQGYSEGYTF	TGTGCCAGCACGGGAACAGGGCAGGGCTATAGTGAAGGCTACACCTTC	TRBJ1-2	.	once	TRBV7-9
CASSLDPTSGGQETQYF	TGTGCTAGCAGCTTAGATCCGACTAGCGGGGGCCAAGAGACCCAGTACTTC	TRBJ2-5	TRBD2	.	TRBV7-7
CASSPSGGVSYEQYF	TGTGCCAGCAGCCCCTCGGGGGGGGTGTCCTACGAGCAGTACTTC	TRBJ2-7	TRBD2	.	TRBV7-2
CASSPSWLERYEQYF	TGTGCCAGCAGTCCTTCTTGGCTCGAGAGGTACGAGCAGTACTTC	TRBJ2-7	.	.	TRBV6-5
CASSVASGHFGETQYF	TGTGCCAGCAGCGTCGCTAGCGGGCATTTTGGAGAGACCCAGTACTTC	TRBJ2-5	TRBD2	.	TRBV9
CASSPLEGEQFF	TGTGCCAGCAGCCCCCTAGAGGGTGAGCAGTTCTTC	TRBJ2-1	.	.	TRBV6-6
CASSLLSGYTF	TGTGCCAGCAGCTTACTAAGTGGCTACACCTTC	TRBJ1-2	.	once	TRBV5-6
CAWRSKRDNEQFF	TGTGCCTGGAGATCTAAGCGCGACAATGAGCAGTTCTTC	TRBJ2-1	.	.	TRBV30
CASSLTSWGNEKLFF	TGCGCCAGCAGCTTGACGAGCTGGGGGAATGAAAAACTGTTTTTT	TRBJ1-4	.	.	TRBV5-1
CASSMGTGELFF	TGTGCCAGTAGTATGGGCACCGGGGAGCTGTTTTTT	TRBJ2-2	.	once	TRBV19
CASSPRERGPSEDEQYF	TGTGCCAGCAGCCCGAGGGAGCGGGGGCCCTCTGAGGACGAGCAGTACTTC	TRBJ2-7	TRBD2	.	TRBV13
CASSQEWVRGQGVTNEKLFF	TGCGCCAGCAGCCAAGAGTGGGTTCGGGGACAGGGAGTCACTAATGAAAAACTGTTTTTT	TRBJ1-4	TRBD1	.	TRBV4-1
CASSLGGAQPQHF	TGTGCCAGCAGCTTGGGGGGCGCTCAGCCCCAGCATTTT	TRBJ1-5	.	.	TRBV5-4
CSVVPDGSYEQYF	TGCAGCGTTGTCCCAGACGGATCCTACGAGCAGTACTTC	TRBJ2-7	.	few	TRBV29-1
CASSRGGLYEQYF	TGTGCCAGCAGCCGGGGGGGACTCTACGAGCAGTACTTC	TRBJ2-7	TRBD2	few	TRBV14
CAWSGGRHSYNEQFF	TGTGCCTGGAGTGGGGGCAGGCACTCCTACAATGAGCAGTTCTTC	TRBJ2-1	.	.	TRBV30
CASNPGGYNEQFF	TGTGCCAGTAACCCAGGGGGCTACAATGAGCAGTTCTTC	TRBJ2-1	TRBD1	.	TRBV19
CASSLKGTASNQPQHF	TGTGCCAGCAGTTTGAAAGGGACAGCTAGCAATCAGCCCCAGCATTTT	TRBJ1-5	.	.	TRBV21-1
CASTAPVGTEAFF	TGTGCCAGCACCGCACCCGTTGGCACTGAAGCTTTCTTT	TRBJ1-1	.	.	TRBV6-5
CASMRGNEQFF	TGTGCCAGCATGCGGGGGAATGAGCAGTTCTTC	TRBJ2-1	TRBD2	.	TRBV6-6
CASSLGGRSSYNSPLHF	TGTGCCAGCAGCCTTGGGGGCAGGAGCTCCTATAATTCACCCCTCCACTTT	TRBJ1-6	.	.	TRBV7-6
CASSALGTGDFGEAFF	TGTGCCAGCAGTGCCCTCGGGACAGGGGATTTTGGTGAAGCTTTCTTT	TRBJ1-1	TRBD1	.	TRBV27
CASRRDTKNTEAFF	TGTGCCAGCAGACGGGACACCAAGAACACTGAAGCTTTCTTT	TRBJ1-1	.	.	TRBV7-2
CAISDARQGDGEQFF	TGTGCCATCAGTGATGCGAGACAGGGGGACGGAGAGCAGTTCTTC	TRBJ2-1	TRBD1	.	TRBV10-3
CASSVRGAADTQYF	TGTGCCAGCAGCGTAAGGGGGGCCGCAGATACGCAGTATTTT	TRBJ2-3	.	.	TRBV9
CASSITTARSDTQYF	TGTGCCAGTAGTATCACAACTGCGCGATCAGATACGCAGTATTTT	TRBJ2-3	.	few	TRBV19
CASSLGFEQYF	TGTGCCAGCAGCTTGGGGTTCGAGCAGTACTTC	TRBJ2-7	.	.	TRBV5-6
CSARNWGTNEQFF	TGCAGCGCCCGAAACTGGGGGACCAATGAGCAGTTCTTC	TRBJ2-1	.	.	TRBV29-1
CAWSPPGLLEQYF	TGTGCCTGGAGTCCACCGGGGCTTCTCGAGCAGTACTTC	TRBJ2-7	.	.	TRBV30